These 27 T cell receptor beta chains share one sample of origin, sequenced in a study of blood T cell repertoires in COVID-19. Here immunoSEQ multiplex PCR was the method, and the copy in TCRdb shows in-frame clones only, minus some. Among about 59,000 clones listed, around four fifths were seen once. Sequenced: peripheral blood. These receptors all stem from a man aged 80 or over with acute or convalescent COVID-19.

This sequence joins TRBV4-1 and TRBJ2-1; TRBD2 matches at 11 bases. The CDR3 spans 21 residues. Per germline, CDR1 MGHRA and CDR2 YSYEKL. With 0 bases clipped from V and 2 bases from J, the junction kept 15 bases outside the gene matches. The CDR3 reads CASSQEGPTSGRVSPYNEQFF. The CDR3 DNA sequence: TGCGCCAGCAGCCAAGAAGGTCCTACTAGCGGGAGAGTCTCCCCCTACAATGAGCAGTTCTTC.

This chain links TRBV3-1 (or the pseudogene TRBV3-2) with TRBJ2-2, with D tentatively TRBD1 (6 bases). The CDR3 runs to 16 residues. V lost 4 bases to trimming and J lost 6 bases, with 18 bases between them. Germline loops: CDR1 LGHDT, CDR2 YNNKEL (reference sequence). The CDR3 DNA sequence: TGTGCCAGCAGCCTTTACAGGGCGAGTGATCCCGGGGAGCTGTTTTTT. Its protein is CASSLYRASDPGELFF.

The rearrangement uses TRBV4-1 and TRBJ2-7; D might be TRBD1 (6 bases). Germline-derived CDR1 and CDR2 are MGHRA and YSYEKL. Trimming removed 3 bases from V and 2 bases from J, with 14 bases in between. This CDR3 spans 15 amino acids. In nucleotides, the CDR3 is TGCGCCAGCAGCCACGCAGCCGGACAGCCCTACGAGCAGTACTTC. Its translation is CASSHAAGQPYEQYF.

The rearrangement uses TRBV6-2 or TRBV6-3 and TRBJ1-2; TRBD1 matches 9 bases. The V gene end was trimmed by 6 bases and the J gene end by 5 bases; junction bases not matched to a gene: 4. Per germline, CDR1 MNHEY and CDR2 SVGEGT. The CDR3 is made up of 13 amino acids. The CDR3 bases are TGTGCCAGCAGCCGCGGGACAGGGTATGGCTACACCTTC. Translation gives CASSRGTGYGYTF.

CDR3 coding DNA: TGTGCCACCAGTGCCCCAGCCAGGGATACGCAGTATTTT. Amino acids: CATSAPARDTQYF. The chain has TRBV24-1 and TRBJ2-3; no clear D gene. V shed 5 bases and J shed 6 bases, with 11 bases lying between them. CDR1 is KGHDR and CDR2 is SFDVKD in the germline V gene. This CDR3 is 13 amino acids long.

V and J are TRBV19 and TRBJ1-4; D is unresolved. The CDR3 runs 14 residues. Germline V gene sequence: CDR1 LNHDA, CDR2 SQIVND (reference sequence). Trimming removed 4 bases from V and 8 bases from J, with 14 bases in between. The chain's CDR3 is CASSTSRLWEKLFF. In DNA form, the CDR3 reads TGTGCCAGTAGTACGAGCAGGCTGTGGGAAAAACTGTTTTTT.

The J gene is TRBJ2-3, the V gene TRBV5-1; the D gene is possibly TRBD2 (5 bases). Germline lookup yields CDR1 SGHRS and CDR2 YFSETQ. The CDR3 loop spans 15 amino acids. The V end lost 1 base, the J end lost 2 bases, and 11 bases lay between the germline ends. CDR3 nucleotides: TGCGCCAGCAGCTTGCGGACTCCTGACACAGATACGCAGTATTTT. It codes for CASSLRTPDTDTQYF.

The rearrangement uses TRBV12-5 and TRBJ2-1; D is ambiguous. The V gene's germline CDR1 is LGHNT and CDR2 FRNRAP. Trimming took off 3 bases at V and 8 bases at J, with 5 bases between the two ends. The CDR3 is 11 amino acids. CDR3 sequence: CASGFSDEQFF. CDR3 DNA sequence: TGTGCTAGTGGTTTCAGCGATGAGCAGTTCTTC.

The J gene is TRBJ1-1, the V gene TRBV5-1; unclear D gene. Trimming took 3 bases from V and 1 from J, leaving 22 bases between them. Germline V CDR1 and CDR2: SGHRS, YFSETQ. The CDR3 loop spans 18 amino acids. CDR3 protein: CASSSPPTEGRSNTEAFF. CDR3 nucleotide sequence: TGCGCCAGCAGCTCCCCTCCCACAGAGGGAAGATCGAACACTGAAGCTTTCTTT. Full variable domain (remainder filled in from reference TRBV5-1 and TRBJ1-1): KAGVTQTPRYLIKTRGQQVTLSCSPISGHRSVSWYQQTPGQGLQFLFEYFSETQRNKGNFPGRFSGRQFSNSRSEMNVSTLELGDSALYLCASSSPPTEGRSNTEAFFGQGTRLTVV.

V usage is TRBV5-1 and J usage is TRBJ2-5, with TRBD1 matching over 7 bases. Germline lookup yields CDR1 SGHRS and CDR2 YFSETQ. J gave up 0 bases and V 4 bases, and 6 bases lay outside the gene matches. The CDR3 contains 15 residues. The CDR3 bases are TGCGCCAGCAGCACCCAGACAGGGAACCAAGAGACCCAGTACTTC. It translates to CASSTQTGNQETQYF.

The rearrangement links TRBV5-1 to TRBJ2-3; no firm D call. Germline-derived CDR1 and CDR2 are SGHRS and YFSETQ. The germline V and J ends were trimmed by 0 bases and 1 base, with 9 bases remaining between them. This CDR3 spans 15 amino acids. CDR3 sequence (DNA): TGCGCCAGCAGCTTGGTTGGGCAGCGCACAGATACGCAGTATTTT. As protein: CASSLVGQRTDTQYF.

This chain links TRBV27 with TRBJ1-5; 10 bases match TRBD1. Germline loops: CDR1 MNHEY, CDR2 SMNVEV (reference sequence). The length of the CDR3 is 16 residues. V shed 8 bases, J shed 2 bases, and the junction held 9 bases outside the gene matches. The CDR3 loop is CASGGLGTGGNQPQHF. For the CDR3, the DNA is TGTGCCAGCGGAGGGCTGGGGACAGGGGGCAATCAGCCCCAGCATTTT.

In this sample, this clone turned up a few times. This sequence joins TRBV19 and TRBJ2-7, with 10 bases that match TRBD2. Germline loops: CDR1 LNHDA, CDR2 SQIVND (reference sequence). Unmatched junction bases numbered 7, after V lost 5 bases and J lost 3 bases. The CDR3 runs 15 residues. CDR3 amino acids: CASSEGLAEFYEQYF. The CDR3, as DNA: TGTGCCAGTAGTGAAGGACTAGCGGAGTTCTACGAGCAGTACTTC.

The chain uses TRBV19 and TRBJ1-1; D not resolved. CDR3 size: 14 residues. Trimming shortened V by 1 base and J by 2 bases, and 8 bases separated the two germline ends. Per the germline V gene, CDR1 is LNHDA and CDR2 is SQIVND (reference sequence). The CDR3 DNA sequence: TGTGCCAGTAGTATAGTGGCCAGTAACACTGAAGCTTTCTTT. It translates to CASSIVASNTEAFF.

The rearrangement links TRBV11-2 to TRBJ2-1; 9 bases fit TRBD2. Germline CDR1 is SGHAT and CDR2 is FQNNGV. The CDR3 runs to 16 residues. J lost 8 bases, V lost 1 base, and 9 bases had no gene match. In DNA, the CDR3 is TGTGCCAGCAGCTTAGGCGGGAGGGCCGCTTGGGATGAGCAGTTCTTC. Translation gives CASSLGGRAAWDEQFF.

V gene TRBV25-1 combines with J gene TRBJ1-4, with D uncertain. Per the germline V gene, CDR1 is MGHDK and CDR2 is SYGVNS. This CDR3 is 14 amino acids long. Trimming cost V 2 bases and J 8 bases, with 12 bases left between them. CDR3 in amino acids: CASSEDGIQEKLFF. For the CDR3, the DNA is TGTGCCAGCAGTGAAGACGGGATTCAGGAAAAACTGTTTTTT.

The gene calls are TRBV3-1 (or the pseudogene TRBV3-2) and TRBJ1-1; 8 nucleotides align to TRBD1. Losses at the gene ends were 3 bases for V and 10 bases for J; bases not matched to a gene: 10. There are 14 residues in the CDR3. In germline, CDR1 is LGHDT, CDR2 YNNKEL (reference sequence). DNA for the CDR3: TGTGCCAGCAGCCAGGGGGGACAGGTTCAATCAGCTTTCTTT. This codes for CASSQGGQVQSAFF.

In its sample, this clone was seen once. The chain recombines TRBV5-5 with TRBJ1-1, with TRBD1 identical over 7 bases. The CDR3 has 15 amino acids. Germline CDR1 is SGHKS and CDR2 is YYEKEE (reference sequence). J was trimmed by 1 base and V by 2 bases; bases with no gene match: 5. The CDR3: CASSFTTGTNTEAFF. The CDR3 region has the DNA TGTGCCAGCAGCTTTACGACAGGGACGAACACTGAAGCTTTCTTT.

Written as DNA, the CDR3 is TGTGCCAGCAGCTTAACAGAGCTCTCTGGAAACACCATATATTTT. This sequence encodes CASSLTELSGNTIYF. V is TRBV7-8 and J is TRBJ1-3; D unresolved. The V gene's germline CDR1 is SGHVS and CDR2 FQNEAQ. The V gene lost 2 bases and the J gene lost 0 bases, with 8 bases spanning the gap. The CDR3 has 15 amino acids.

This clone occurred a few times. This rearrangement joins TRBV2 to TRBJ2-5; TRBD1 might be the D (6 bases). This CDR3 has 16 residues. CDR1 is SNHLY, CDR2 FYNNEI, per germline. The germline V and J ends were trimmed by 6 bases and 1 base, with 18 bases remaining between them. The CDR3 is CASSESSGQFQETQYF. CDR3 DNA: TGTGCCAGCAGCGAATCTTCCGGACAGTTCCAAGAGACCCAGTACTTC. The whole variable domain, remainder taken from reference TRBV2 and TRBJ2-5, is EPEVTQTPSHQVTQMGQEVILRCVPISNHLYFYWYRQILGQKVEFLVSFYNNEISEKSEIFDDQFSVERPDGSNFTLKIRSTKLEDSAMYFCASSESSGQFQETQYFGPGTRLLVL.

The gene calls are TRBV28 and TRBJ1-2, with 10 bases fitting TRBD1. CDR1 is MDHEN and CDR2 is SYDVKM in the germline V gene. With 6 bases clipped from V and 3 bases from J, the junction kept 4 bases outside the gene matches. The CDR3 runs to 14 residues. As DNA, the CDR3 is TGTGCCAGCAGGACAGGGGGCTCTTACTATGGCTACACCTTC. It is translated as CASRTGGSYYGYTF.

V gene TRBV29-1 combines with J gene TRBJ2-3, with TRBD1 identical over 7 bases. Germline V CDR1 and CDR2: SQVTM, ANQGSEA. The CDR3 runs 15 residues. J gave up 2 bases and V 4 bases, and 9 bases lay outside the gene matches. CDR3 amino acids: CSVGYRGALTDTQYF. The CDR3 region has the DNA TGCAGCGTTGGTTACAGGGGCGCTCTCACAGATACGCAGTATTTT.

The gene calls are TRBV29-1 and TRBJ1-5, with no clear D. Between the trimmed V and J ends, which lost 4 bases and 0 bases, there was a span of 7 bases. Germline loops: CDR1 SQVTM, CDR2 ANQGSEA. The CDR3 has 13 amino acids. This chain's CDR3 is CSVAPDSNQPQHF. The CDR3, as DNA: TGCAGCGTTGCACCAGATAGCAATCAGCCCCAGCATTTT.

This chain links TRBV24-1 with TRBJ1-5; 8 bases match TRBD1. The CDR3 spans 15 residues. V shed 5 bases and J 1 base; nucleotides not matched to a gene: 3. Germline CDR1 KGHDR, CDR2 SFDVKD. For the CDR3, the DNA is TGTGCCACCAGTGGGCCAGGGGGCAGCAATCAGCCCCAGCATTTT. It translates to CATSGPGGSNQPQHF.

In regard to this clone: Other DNA sequences in this specimen translate into the identical CDR3. The V and J genes are TRBV5-1 and TRBJ2-7; 11 bases agree with TRBD1. CDR1 is SGHRS, CDR2 YFSETQ, per germline. The CDR3 is 14 residues long. V lost 4 bases and J lost 0; bases outside the gene matches: 0. In DNA form, the CDR3 reads TGCGCCAGCAGCGGGACAGGGGGCTCCTACGAGCAGTACTTC. It yields the protein CASSGTGGSYEQYF. Looking up the rest from reference TRBV5-1 and TRBJ2-7 gives the full variable domain: KAGVTQTPRYLIKTRGQQVTLSCSPISGHRSVSWYQQTPGQGLQFLFEYFSETQRNKGNFPGRFSGRQFSNSRSEMNVSTLELGDSALYLCASSGTGGSYEQYFGPGTRLTVT.

The chain has TRBV24-1 and TRBJ1-2, with 10 bases fitting TRBD1. This CDR3 region has 11 residues. Germline CDR1 is KGHDR and CDR2 is SFDVKD. The junction had 5 bases not matched to a gene; V was cut back by 9 bases and J by 11 bases. CDR3: CATWTGGLYTF. The CDR3 bases are TGTGCCACCTGGACAGGGGGATTATACACCTTC.

The chain is built from TRBV10-3 and TRBJ2-5, with 8 positions matching TRBD2. CDR3 length equals 14 residues. Germline V gives CDR1 ENHRY, CDR2 SYGVKD. Trimming took 5 bases from V and 2 from J; bases not matched to a gene: 4. Here the CDR3 DNA reads TGTGCCATCAGTAGCGGGGGACAACAAGAGACCCAGTACTTC. It is translated as CAISSGGQQETQYF.